This TCR beta chain was documented in a study of OX40 agonist ivuxolimab in advanced cancers. Regarding the complete study: Ivuxolimab was a fully human IgG2 agonistic monoclonal antibody targeting the costimulatory receptor OX40 (CD134). Intravenous ivuxolimab was administered to patients every 2 weeks at six dose levels: 0.01, 0.1, 0.3, 1.5, 3 and 10 mg/kg. Of the roughly 51 patients in dose escalation, some 20 had hepatocellular carcinoma, some 15 had melanoma, 9 had renal cell carcinoma and 9 had head and neck cancer. The dose-escalation cohort was roughly 87% male with a mean age of about 60 years, ranging from roughly 23 to 90. Patients were allowed to have had prior anti-PD-1, anti-PD-L1 or anti-CTLA-4 therapy, and approximately 43% of the dose-escalation patients had previously received checkpoint inhibitors. Three dose-escalation patients achieved partial responses, one with hepatocellular carcinoma and two with cutaneous melanoma. Peripheral TCRbeta sequencing aimed to test whether ivuxolimab altered TCR sequence diversity and caused clonal T-cell expansion. The paper describes the monotherapy dose-escalation part (N ≈ 50 patients) of the phase I trial of ivuxolimab. Summary of the overall study and its limitations: After ivuxolimab, expanded clones were on average more numerous among CD8+ T cells than among CD4+ T cells. At doses of 0.1 to 3.0 mg/kg, clonal expansion of both CD4+ and CD8+ T cells in blood was seen between baseline and week 6. In the 0.1-3.0 mg/kg groups, partial responders had among the lowest normalized peripheral clonal expansion, particularly in CD8+ T cells. Low levels of normalized T-cell clonal expansion were also seen in some patients who did not respond. The antigen specificity of the peripheral T cells that underwent clonal expansion was not determined.

This clone was detected only a few times. Its target antigen remains unknown. No base-level quality is on record; no much larger clone is a single base apart. The junction carries 6 bases between V and J, which are trimmed by 3 bases and 3 bases respectively. The germline V gene provides CDR1 SGHAT and CDR2 FQNNGV. From cysteine to phenylalanine, the CDR3 is 12 amino acids long. This entry keeps only the CDR3 DNA: 36 bases, framed from base 1. To sequence the TCRbeta CDR3 region, genomic DNA was isolated from the sorted cells. The immunoSEQ Assay was used to sequence the TCRbeta CDR3 regions. TCRdb took over this immuneACCESS table, retaining in-frame rearrangements with V and J assigned. Such tables are incomplete; in checked studies, under half of the missing clones stem from an unresolved V gene, and the remainder is unexplained. The sample yields thousands of clones; 88% were counted once. The top ten constitute about 16% of the sample.

Patients with autoimmune disease history or receiving systemic immunosuppression were excluded from the trial. In every dose cohort, peripheral blood was drawn for TCR sequencing at baseline, cycle 4 day 1, and cycle 7 day 1. Samples came from an open-label, multicenter, first-in-human phase I dose-escalation trial of ivuxolimab. Adults with locally advanced or metastatic melanoma, renal cell, hepatocellular, or head and neck squamous cell carcinoma were enrolled in the trial. Before TCR sequencing, CD4+ T cells and CD8+ T cells from peripheral blood were sorted into separate populations. The clonotype comes from an adult with an advanced solid tumor such as melanoma, head and neck, liver or kidney cancer. Recombination linked TRBV11-2 to TRBJ2-7; TRBD2 is perhaps the D gene, given 5 matching bases. This specimen consisted of CD4+ or CD8+ T cells sorted from blood, obtained in a trial of the OX40 agonist ivuxolimab. The CDR3 is CASSFGNYEQYF. The nucleotides read TGTGCCAGCAGCTTCGGGAACTACGAGCAGTACTTC.